This T cell receptor (beta chain) appears in the sequencing data of a study of persistence of HIV-infected CD4 T cells. Study-level information: CD4+ T cells responding to CMV or HIV-1 Gag were isolated.

Overlapping HIV-1 Gag 15-mer peptides at approximately 0.96 ug per peptide per mL were used. Memory cells lacking CD40L and CD69 with high CD45RO were sorted. This CDR3 is 14 amino acids long. Trimming left V 6 bases short and J 2 bases short, with 14 bases between. Germline-derived CDR1 and CDR2 are SNHLY and FYNNEI. The immunoSEQ assay was version 4, run in survey mode. Produced via immunoSEQ multiplex PCR; TCRdb's table is partial and in-frame only. The profile shows about 36,000 clones, more than 75% of them singletons. Study-wide findings and caveats: TCR analyses could not target the rare provirus-carrying CMV-responding cells.

Concerning this clone: Antigen specificity is unknown.

The source is an adult with HIV. The donor label of this sample is uncertain. Sequences were derived from cultured CD4+ T cells from PBMCs, sampled from a patient who received antiretroviral therapy. This chain uses TRBV2 with TRBJ2-7; D possibly corresponds to TRBD2 (6 bases). CDR3 region: CASSARGGPYEQYF. CDR3 DNA sequence: TGTGCCAGCAGCGCCCGTGGAGGGCCCTACGAGCAGTACTTC.